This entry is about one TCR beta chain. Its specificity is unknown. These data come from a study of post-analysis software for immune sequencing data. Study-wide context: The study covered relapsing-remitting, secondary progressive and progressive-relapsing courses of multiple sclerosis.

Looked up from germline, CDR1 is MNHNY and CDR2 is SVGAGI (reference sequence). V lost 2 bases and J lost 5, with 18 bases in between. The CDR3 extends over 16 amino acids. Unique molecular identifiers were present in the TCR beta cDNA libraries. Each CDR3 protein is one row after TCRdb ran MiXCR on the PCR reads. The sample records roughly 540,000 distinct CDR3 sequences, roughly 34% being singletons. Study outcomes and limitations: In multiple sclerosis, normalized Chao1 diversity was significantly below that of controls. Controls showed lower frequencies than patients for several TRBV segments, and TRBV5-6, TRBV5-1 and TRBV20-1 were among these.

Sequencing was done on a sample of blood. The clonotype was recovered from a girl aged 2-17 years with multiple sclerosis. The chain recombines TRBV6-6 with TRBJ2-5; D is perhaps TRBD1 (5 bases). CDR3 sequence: CASSYGRVLHGETQYF. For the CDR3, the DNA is TGTGCCAGCAGTTACGGCAGGGTTCTCCACGGGGAGACCCAGTACTTC.